These 22 T cell receptor beta chains share one sample of origin, sequenced in a study of early T cells in non-severe SARS-CoV-2 infection. From the 5' RACE reads, TCRdb called clonotypes with MiXCR, one entry per CDR3 protein. The sample carries under 45,000 distinct CDR3 sequences, about 11% recorded once. The sequenced sample was whole blood. These receptors were obtained from an adult who was a healthcare worker with PCR-confirmed SARS-CoV-2 infection or an uninfected control (not recorded which).

This clonotype showed up just a few times. The chain couples TRBV6-2 or TRBV6-3 to TRBJ1-5; tentative D call: TRBD1 (5 bases). Trimming removed 2 bases from V and 2 bases from J, with 13 bases in between. The CDR3 extends over 16 amino acids. Germline V gene data show CDR1 as MNHEY and CDR2 as SVGEGT. CDR3 sequence (DNA): TGTGCCAGCAGTTACCTAAGGGGCACGCGCAATCAGCCCCAGCATTTT. Protein product: CASSYLRGTRNQPQHF.

The table lists this clonotype with many counts. The chain has TRBV29-1 and TRBJ1-1; tentative D call: TRBD1 (6 bases). Trimming left V 7 bases short and J 1 base short, with 10 bases between. Germline CDR1 is SQVTM and CDR2 is ANQGSEA. The CDR3 is made up of 12 amino acids. The CDR3 DNA follows: TGCAGCGCGGGACACCCGAACACTGAAGCTTTCTTT. Its translation: CSAGHPNTEAFF.

This clonotype has at least ten counts. The gene calls are TRBV7-3 and TRBJ2-2; possibly TRBD1 for D (5 bases). V was shortened by 5 bases and J by 7 bases, with 11 bases between the two germline ends. In germline, CDR1 is SGHTA, CDR2 FQGTGA. The CDR3 consists of 13 residues. Here the CDR3 DNA reads TGTGCCAGCAGCGCAGGGTCCAGCGGGGAGCTGTTTTTT. Its protein product is CASSAGSSGELFF. Together with reference TRBV7-3 and TRBJ2-2, the CDR3 gives the full variable domain: GAGVSQTPSNKVTEKGKYVELRCDPISGHTALYWYRQSLGQGPEFLIYFQGTGAADDSGLPNDRFFAVRPEGSVSTLKIQRTERGDSAVYLCASSAGSSGELFFGEGSRLTVL.

The sample holds a few counts of this clonotype. The chain uses TRBV6-5 and TRBJ1-6, with D perhaps TRBD1 (5 bases). Trimming shortened V by 6 bases and J by 13 bases, and 16 bases separated the two germline ends. Per the germline V gene, CDR1 is MNHEY and CDR2 is SVGAGI. The CDR3 contains 13 residues. CDR3 region: CASRAVGGPPLHF. CDR3 DNA sequence: TGTGCCAGCAGGGCGGTGGGGGGACCGCCCCTCCACTTT.

This clonotype showed up just a few times. The chain combines TRBV6-1 with TRBJ1-1; D not certain. Trimming took off 6 bases at V and 1 base at J, with 12 bases between the two ends. The germline gives CDR1 MNHNS, CDR2 SASEGT. The CDR3 consists of 14 residues. The CDR3 is CASSMKPQNTEAFF. CDR3 nucleotides: TGTGCCAGCAGCATGAAGCCCCAGAACACTGAAGCTTTCTTT.

J is TRBJ1-2 and V is TRBV27; D call uncertain. Trimming stripped 9 bases from V and 5 bases from J, with 7 bases between. This CDR3 has 10 amino acids. Per germline, CDR1 MNHEY and CDR2 SMNVEV (reference sequence). The DNA for the CDR3 is TGTGCCAGAGGCCGTTATGGCTACACCTTC. Its protein is CARGRYGYTF.

The chain carries TRBV10-3 and TRBJ2-3; D gene ambiguous. Trimming removed 6 bases from V and 6 bases from J, with 7 bases in between. The germline CDR1 and CDR2 sequences are ENHRY and SYGVKD. The length of the CDR3 is 11 residues. The CDR3 coding sequence is TGTGCCATCAGGGATGGGGATACGCAGTATTTT. Translation gives CAIRDGDTQYF.

The gene calls are TRBV24-1 and TRBJ2-7; 10 bases are shared with TRBD1. CDR1 is KGHDR, CDR2 SFDVKD, per germline. V lost 2 bases and J lost 4; bases outside the gene matches: 4. The CDR3 extends over 15 amino acids. The CDR3 region has the DNA TGTGCCACCAGTGATTCAGGGACAGGGGATTACGAGCAGTACTTC. This translates into CATSDSGTGDYEQYF.

This clonotype was seen a few times. The chain has TRBV19 and TRBJ1-2; D is possibly TRBD1 (5 bases). The germline V and J ends were trimmed by 0 bases and 5 bases, with 10 bases remaining between them. Germline-derived CDR1 and CDR2 are LNHDA and SQIVND (reference sequence). This CDR3 is 14 amino acids long. In nucleotides, the CDR3 is TGTGCCAGTAGTATAGATCGGGACGGTTATGGCTACACCTTC. This encodes CASSIDRDGYGYTF.

This clonotype has ten or more counts. The J gene is TRBJ1-5, the V gene TRBV7-9; D is undetermined. Trimming cost V 6 bases and J 6 bases, with 12 bases left between them. The CDR3 totals 13 residues. Looked up from germline, CDR1 is SEHNR and CDR2 is FQNEAQ (reference sequence). The CDR3 here is CASSPRRGQPQHF. CDR3 sequence (DNA): TGTGCCAGCAGTCCCCGACGGGGTCAGCCCCAGCATTTT.

This clonotype occurred many times. V is TRBV12-3 or TRBV12-4 and J is TRBJ2-1, with 7 nucleotides matching TRBD2. The CDR3 spans 17 residues. Trimming removed 6 bases from V and 4 bases from J; junction bases left unmatched: 15. CDR3 region: CASSITGETSLYNEQFF. The DNA for the CDR3 is TGTGCCAGCAGCATTACTGGAGAGACTAGCCTTTACAATGAGCAGTTCTTC.

The chain couples TRBV10-3 to TRBJ2-5; 9 nucleotides agree with TRBD2. The CDR3 is 12 residues long. V was clipped by 11 bases and J by 0 bases; unmatched bases: 1. CDR1 ENHRY and CDR2 SYGVKD come from the germline V gene. The CDR3 DNA sequence: TGTGCCGCGGGGGGGAACCAAGAGACCCAGTACTTC. Protein: CAAGGNQETQYF.

Notes on this clonotype: At one end the junction does not follow the germline gene, possibly because of a read error. The chain is built from TRBV7-2 and TRBJ1-2; weak D call: TRBD1 (6 bases). CDR3 length equals 14 residues. Germline assignment: CDR1 SGHTA and CDR2 FQGNSA. CDR3 bases: TGTGCCAACAGCTCGGACCCAGGGGTTCGTGGCTACACCTTC. Encoded protein: CANSSDPGVRGYTF. Together with reference TRBV7-2 and TRBJ1-2, the CDR3 gives the full variable domain: GAGVSQSPSNKVTEKGKDVELRCDPISGHTALYWYRQSLGQGLEFLIYFQGNSAPDKSGLPSDRFSAERTGGSVSTLTIQRTQQEDSAVYLCANSSDPGVRGYTFGSGTRLTVV.

The V gene is TRBV7-2, the J gene TRBJ1-1; 9 bases are a match to TRBD1. V lost 1 base to trimming and J lost 4 bases; unmatched junction nucleotides: 4. This CDR3 contains 15 residues. Germline V gives CDR1 SGHTA, CDR2 FQGNSA. CDR3 in DNA: TGTGCCAGCAGCTTAGGGGACAGGGCGAGCACTGAAGCTTTCTTT. The encoded protein is CASSLGDRASTEAFF.

In this sample, this clonotype turned up a few times. The rearrangement uses TRBV5-5 and TRBJ1-5, with no clear D. Germline lookup yields CDR1 SGHKS and CDR2 YYEKEE (reference sequence). The CDR3 has 15 amino acids. V lost 6 bases and J lost 2, with 15 bases in between. This CDR3 is CASTESWFGNQPQHF. CDR3 nucleotides: TGTGCCAGCACCGAGAGCTGGTTTGGCAATCAGCCCCAGCATTTT.

This clonotype was seen a few times. The J gene is TRBJ2-5, the V gene TRBV29-1; TRBD1 matches 7 bases. Trimming took 6 bases from V and 7 from J; bases not matched to a gene: 14. From germline, CDR1 is SQVTM and CDR2 ANQGSEA. The CDR3 has 14 residues. CDR3 sequence (DNA): TGCAGCGTCCGGGACAGTTACTACCAGGGGACCCAGTACTTC. Translation gives CSVRDSYYQGTQYF.

This clonotype has only a few counts. The chain combines TRBV12-3 or TRBV12-4 with TRBJ1-2; no definite D call. V lost 6 bases and J 3 bases, leaving 14 bases between the germline ends. This CDR3 has 14 residues. CDR3 protein: CASSPDFLDYGYTF. As DNA, the CDR3 is TGTGCCAGCAGCCCGGACTTTCTTGACTATGGCTACACCTTC.

Many counts were recorded for this clonotype. The chain recombines TRBV20-1 with TRBJ2-1; D is unresolved. Germline CDR1 reads DFQATT; CDR2 reads SNEGSKA (reference sequence). This CDR3 has 14 amino acids. V was trimmed by 1 base and J by 4 bases, leaving 11 bases between them. CDR3 nucleotide sequence: TGCAGTGCTAGAGGGACCACCCTATACAATGAGCAGTTCTTC. Translated: CSARGTTLYNEQFF.

This clonotype was seen at least ten times. V is TRBV29-1 and J is TRBJ1-2; D may be TRBD1 (5 bases). Trimming took 5 bases from V and 2 from J, leaving 18 bases between them. The CDR3 has 15 residues. Per the germline V gene, CDR1 is SQVTM and CDR2 is ANQGSEA. CDR3 residues: CSVLGPTETNYGYTF. CDR3 coding DNA: TGCAGCGTTCTCGGACCGACAGAGACCAACTATGGCTACACCTTC.

At least ten counts were recorded for this clonotype. This chain joins TRBV7-8 and TRBJ1-5; D unclear. Germline CDR1 is SGHVS and CDR2 is FQNEAQ. V was trimmed by 9 bases and J by 5 bases, leaving 14 bases between them. CDR3 length equals 13 residues. The CDR3 nucleotides read TGTGCCAGTTCCGGAGGCAGTGATCAGCCCCAGCATTTT. Translation: CASSGGSDQPQHF.

This clonotype has ten or more counts. The chain is built from TRBV27 and TRBJ1-1; maybe TRBD1 (5 bases). This CDR3 spans 14 amino acids. V was pared by 0 bases and J by 5 bases, with 10 bases between. Germline V gives CDR1 MNHEY, CDR2 SMNVEV (reference sequence). The CDR3 region has the DNA TGTGCCAGCAGTTTATCACGGGGGACGACTGAAGCTTTCTTT. This sequence encodes CASSLSRGTTEAFF.

This rearrangement joins TRBV6-6 to TRBJ1-4, with a weak D call TRBD1 (5 bases). In germline, CDR1 is MNHNY, CDR2 SVGAGI (reference sequence). V was trimmed by 0 bases and J by 16 bases, leaving 18 bases between them. The CDR3 has 14 amino acids. The DNA for the CDR3 is TGTGCCAGCAGTTACTCGGAGGGACGAGGCCTTCCGTTTTTT. Its translation: CASSYSEGRGLPFF.